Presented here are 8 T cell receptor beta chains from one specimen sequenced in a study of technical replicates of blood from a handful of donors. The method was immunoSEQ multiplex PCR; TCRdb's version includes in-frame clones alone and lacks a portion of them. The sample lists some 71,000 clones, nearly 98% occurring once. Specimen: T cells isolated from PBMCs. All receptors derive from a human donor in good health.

In DNA form, the CDR3 reads TGCGCCAGCAGCCAGCAGAGACAGGAAGCTTTCTTT. Translation: CASSQQRQEAFF. The V call is TRBV4-3, the J call TRBJ1-1; perhaps TRBD1 as D (5 bases). Germline loops: CDR1 LGHNA, CDR2 YSLEER. V lost 3 bases and J 8 bases, leaving 10 bases between the germline ends. The CDR3 runs 12 residues.

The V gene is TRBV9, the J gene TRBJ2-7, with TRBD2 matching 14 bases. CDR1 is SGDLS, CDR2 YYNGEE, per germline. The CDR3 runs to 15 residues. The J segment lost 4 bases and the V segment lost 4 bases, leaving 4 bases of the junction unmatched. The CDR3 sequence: CASSPGLAGVYEQYF. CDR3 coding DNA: TGTGCCAGCAGCCCGGGACTAGCGGGAGTATACGAGCAGTACTTC.

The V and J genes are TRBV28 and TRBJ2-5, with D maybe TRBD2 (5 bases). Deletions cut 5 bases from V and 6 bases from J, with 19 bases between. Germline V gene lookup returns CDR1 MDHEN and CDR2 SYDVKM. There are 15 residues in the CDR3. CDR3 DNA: TGTGCCAGCAGTGCGACTACCGGCCGCAGGCAGACCCAGTACTTC. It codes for CASSATTGRRQTQYF.

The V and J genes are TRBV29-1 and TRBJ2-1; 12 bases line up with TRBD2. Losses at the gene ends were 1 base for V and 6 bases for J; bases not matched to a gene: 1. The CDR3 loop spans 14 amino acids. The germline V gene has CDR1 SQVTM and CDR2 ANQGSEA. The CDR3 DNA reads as TGCAGCGTTGAAGGGACTAGCGGGGTCAATGAGCAGTTCTTC. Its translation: CSVEGTSGVNEQFF.

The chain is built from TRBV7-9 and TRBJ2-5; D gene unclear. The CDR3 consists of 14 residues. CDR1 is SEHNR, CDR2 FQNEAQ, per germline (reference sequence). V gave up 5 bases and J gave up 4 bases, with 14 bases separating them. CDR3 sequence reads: CASSDWSYRETQYF. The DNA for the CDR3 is TGTGCCAGCAGCGATTGGAGCTACCGAGAGACCCAGTACTTC.

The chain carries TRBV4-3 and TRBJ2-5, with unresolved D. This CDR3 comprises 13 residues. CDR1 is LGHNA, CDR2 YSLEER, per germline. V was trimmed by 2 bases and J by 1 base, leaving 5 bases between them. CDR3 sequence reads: CASSQLGQETQYF. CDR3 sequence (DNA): TGCGCCAGCAGCCAACTAGGCCAAGAGACCCAGTACTTC.

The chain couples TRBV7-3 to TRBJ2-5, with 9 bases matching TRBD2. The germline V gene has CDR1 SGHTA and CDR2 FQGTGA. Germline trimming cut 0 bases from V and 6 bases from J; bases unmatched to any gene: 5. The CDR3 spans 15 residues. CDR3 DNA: TGTGCCAGCAGCTTAACTAGCGGGAGTATACAGACCCAGTACTTC. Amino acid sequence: CASSLTSGSIQTQYF.

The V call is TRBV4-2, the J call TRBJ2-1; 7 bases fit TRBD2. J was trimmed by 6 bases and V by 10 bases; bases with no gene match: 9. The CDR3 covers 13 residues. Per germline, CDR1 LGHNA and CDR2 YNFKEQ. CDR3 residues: CATCREGLNEQFF. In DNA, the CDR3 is TGTGCCACATGCAGGGAGGGCCTCAATGAGCAGTTCTTC.